These 30 T cell receptor beta chains share one sample of origin, sequenced in a study of T cell responses to AZD1222 COVID-19 vaccine. The method was immunoSEQ multiplex PCR; TCRdb's version includes in-frame clones alone and lacks a portion of them. Among some 150,000 clones listed, about 85% were seen once. Source: peripheral blood, taken after recovery from COVID-19. The receptors originated from an adult who had recovered from COVID-19.

The gene calls are TRBV28 and TRBJ2-2, with 7 bases that match TRBD1. From germline, CDR1 is MDHEN and CDR2 SYDVKM. CDR3 size: 15 residues. The V and J ends lost 2 bases and 3 bases, in that order; junction bases with no gene match: 3. CDR3 in DNA: TGTGCCAGCAGTTTACGGGACAGACACACCGGGGAGCTGTTTTTT. Translating gives CASSLRDRHTGELFF.

The J gene is TRBJ2-7, the V gene TRBV28; tentatively, D is TRBD2 (5 bases). V was pared by 8 bases and J by 1 base, with 9 bases between. Germline CDR1 is MDHEN and CDR2 is SYDVKM. The CDR3 totals 12 residues. The CDR3 region is CASSSRSYEQYF. The CDR3 DNA sequence: TGTGCCAGCTCTAGCCGTTCCTACGAGCAGTACTTC.

DNA for the CDR3: TGTGCCAGCAGCGTATCCGGGACAGGCGTCTACTATGGCTACACCTTC. This encodes CASSVSGTGVYYGYTF. The V gene is TRBV5-6, the J gene TRBJ1-2; TRBD1 aligns across 8 bases. J gave up 3 bases and V 4 bases, and 11 bases lay outside the gene matches. Germline loops: CDR1 SGHDT, CDR2 YYEEEE. The CDR3 length is 16 residues.

The gene calls are TRBV4-1 and TRBJ2-5, with 8 bases aligning to TRBD1. The V and J ends lost 0 bases and 5 bases, in that order; junction bases with no gene match: 2. This CDR3 is built from 14 residues. CDR1 MGHRA and CDR2 YSYEKL come from the germline V gene. The CDR3 spells CASSQDRGRETQYF. The CDR3 DNA sequence: TGCGCCAGCAGCCAAGACAGGGGGCGGGAGACCCAGTACTTC.

This chain connects TRBV27 to TRBJ2-7; no clear D. Germline assignment: CDR1 MNHEY and CDR2 SMNVEV (reference sequence). V lost 7 bases and J lost 7, with 17 bases in between. The CDR3 extends over 13 amino acids. CDR3: CASKHSSGREQYF. CDR3 nucleotide sequence: TGTGCCAGCAAACACTCGTCTGGGCGTGAGCAGTACTTC.

CDR3 DNA sequence: TGTGCCAGTAGTATTGTCGGGGGGCATACAGATACGCAGTATTTT. Amino acids: CASSIVGGHTDTQYF. This chain uses TRBV19 with TRBJ2-3; tentative D call: TRBD2 (7 bases). Germline V gives CDR1 LNHDA, CDR2 SQIVND (reference sequence). Trimming pared 3 bases from V and 3 bases from J, leaving 13 bases between. The CDR3 contains 15 residues.

The gene calls are TRBV7-9 and TRBJ1-5; D possibly corresponds to TRBD1 (5 bases). The length of the CDR3 is 15 residues. The germline V gene encodes CDR1 SEHNR and CDR2 FQNEAQ (reference sequence). V was cut by 5 bases and J by 0 bases, with 11 bases left in between. The DNA for the CDR3 is TGTGCCAGCAGCCGTTCGGGACTTAGCAATCAGCCCCAGCATTTT. It codes for CASSRSGLSNQPQHF. The variable domain in full, with the rest retrieved from reference TRBV7-9 and TRBJ1-5, is DTGVSQNPRHKITKRGQNVTFRCDPISEHNRLYWYRQTLGQGPEFLTYFQNEAQLEKSRLLSDRFSAERPKGSFSTLEIQRTEQGDSAMYLCASSRSGLSNQPQHFGDGTRLSIL.

The chain has TRBV5-1 and TRBJ2-7, with 8 bases that match TRBD1. Germline CDR1 SGHRS, CDR2 YFSETQ. This CDR3 has 15 amino acids. The V and J ends lost 1 base and 4 bases, in that order; junction bases with no gene match: 7. The CDR3 sequence is CASSLFGTGPYEQYF. DNA of the CDR3: TGCGCCAGCAGCTTGTTTGGGACAGGCCCTTACGAGCAGTACTTC.

The chain joins TRBV7-3 to TRBJ2-7; TRBD2 agrees at 9 bases. The length of the CDR3 is 15 residues. CDR1 SGHTA and CDR2 FQGTGA come from the germline V gene. After removal of 0 bases from V and 5 bases from J, the junction contained 5 bases not matched to a gene. The CDR3 nucleotides read TGTGCCAGCAGCTTAACTAGCGGGAGTGCTCACGAGCAGTACTTC. Translation: CASSLTSGSAHEQYF.

This rearrangement joins TRBV5-5 to TRBJ1-1; TRBD1 is a possible D gene (5 bases). The V gene lost 2 bases and the J gene lost 1 base, with 9 bases spanning the gap. The germline gives CDR1 SGHKS, CDR2 YYEKEE (reference sequence). CDR3 length equals 14 residues. CDR3 DNA sequence: TGTGCCAGCAGCTTATCTGGACAGAACACTGAAGCTTTCTTT. This codes for CASSLSGQNTEAFF.

This clone has just one count. The chain is built from TRBV18 and TRBJ1-4, with 9 positions matching TRBD1. J lost 6 bases, V lost 6 bases, and 8 bases had no gene match. CDR1 and CDR2 from the germline V gene are KGHSH and LQKENI. CDR3 length: 15 residues. CDR3 protein: CASSLKRTGDEKLFF. The CDR3 nucleotides read TGTGCCAGCTCCCTCAAGAGGACAGGGGATGAAAAACTGTTTTTT. The entire variable domain, with the rest obtained from reference TRBV18 and TRBJ1-4, is as follows: NAGVMQNPRHLVRRRGQEARLRCSPMKGHSHVYWYRQLPEEGLKFMVYLQKENIIDESGMPKERFSAEFPKEGPSILRIQQVVRGDSAAYFCASSLKRTGDEKLFFGSGTQLSVL.

The V call is TRBV7-2, the J call TRBJ1-3; 10 bases are shared with TRBD1. Germline V CDR1 and CDR2: SGHTA, FQGNSA. The CDR3 runs to 16 residues. V gave up 3 bases and J gave up 3 bases; unmatched junction bases: 5. The DNA for the CDR3 is TGTGCCAGCAGCTTTCGGGACAGGGGATTTGGAAACACCATATATTTT. Its protein is CASSFRDRGFGNTIYF.

The V call is TRBV5-6, the J call TRBJ1-2; D not resolved. CDR3 length: 13 residues. The V end was cut by 3 bases, the J end by 8 bases, with 14 bases between. Germline V gene data show CDR1 as SGHDT and CDR2 as YYEEEE. The CDR3 loop reads CASSWSTMEGYTF. CDR3 nucleotides: TGTGCCAGCAGCTGGAGCACCATGGAAGGCTACACCTTC.

Worth noting for this clone: The DNA is omitted, as the CDR3 cannot be located on it reliably, and the CDR3 follows TCRdb's listing. Here the CDR3 reads CASILGQVTDTQYF. The V and J genes are TRBV2 and TRBJ2-3; the table names TRBD1, a call not compared with the DNA. The CDR3 is 14 amino acids in total, end residues counted. Germline V gene sequence: CDR1 SNHLY, CDR2 FYNNEI.

The rearrangement joins TRBV29-1 to TRBJ1-2, with D possibly being TRBD1 (6 bases). The CDR3 sequence is 14 residues long. Germline assignment: CDR1 SQVTM and CDR2 ANQGSEA. Trimming shortened V by 4 bases and J by 8 bases, and 20 bases separated the two germline ends. In nucleotides, the CDR3 is TGCAGCGTTGCGGTAGGCAGGGGAACGGAGGGCTACACCTTC. Amino acids: CSVAVGRGTEGYTF.

The chain combines TRBV6-5 with TRBJ1-1; D gene unclear. The CDR3 runs to 11 residues. V lost 2 bases and J 5 bases, leaving 3 bases between the germline ends. Germline V CDR1 and CDR2: MNHEY, SVGAGI. CDR3 in amino acids: CASSYSTEAFF. The CDR3 DNA reads as TGTGCCAGCAGTTACAGTACTGAAGCTTTCTTT.

The chain combines TRBV6-5 with TRBJ1-1; possible D gene TRBD1, 6 bases. This CDR3 is 13 amino acids long. Trimming removed 5 bases at V and 4 bases at J, with 11 bases between. Germline V lookup: CDR1 MNHEY, CDR2 SVGAGI. Here the CDR3 DNA reads TGTGCCAGCAGTAATACAGGGTCCACTGAAGCTTTCTTT. Translation: CASSNTGSTEAFF.

This clone was counted a few times. The chain has TRBV19 and TRBJ1-2; D ambiguous. Trimming removed 11 bases at V and 8 bases at J, with 15 bases between. Germline-derived CDR1 and CDR2 are LNHDA and SQIVND (reference sequence). The CDR3 consists of 11 residues. DNA for the CDR3: TGTGCCTCCAGGTATAGTCGCGGCTACACCTTC. It codes for CASRYSRGYTF. Using reference TRBV19 and TRBJ1-2 for the parts outside the CDR3, the full variable domain is DGGITQSPKYLFRKEGQNVTLSCEQNLNHDAMYWYRQDPGQGLRLIYYSQIVNDFQKGDIAEGYSVSREKKESFPLTVTSAQKNPTAFYLCASRYSRGYTFGSGTRLTVV.

The rearrangement joins TRBV5-1 to TRBJ1-1, with D unresolved. The CDR3 runs to 13 residues. Germline CDR1 SGHRS, CDR2 YFSETQ. Trimming shortened V by 0 bases and J by 6 bases, and 9 bases separated the two germline ends. The CDR3 region has the DNA TGCGCCAGCAGCTTGGCACCGACCTCTGAAGCTTTCTTT. It translates to CASSLAPTSEAFF.

The rearrangement uses TRBV5-4 and TRBJ2-2; 10 nucleotides agree with TRBD1. Germline trimming cut 3 bases from V and 6 bases from J; bases unmatched to any gene: 8. CDR1 and CDR2 (germline): SGHNT, YYREEE (reference sequence). This CDR3 spans 16 amino acids. As DNA, the CDR3 is TGTGCCAGCAGCTCACCGGGACAGGGGATCGCCGGGGAGCTGTTTTTT. As protein: CASSSPGQGIAGELFF.

This clone was seen only once. This chain uses TRBV7-9 with TRBJ1-3; 9 bases line up with TRBD1. This CDR3 region has 13 residues. The J segment lost 0 bases and the V segment lost 10 bases, leaving 1 base of the junction unmatched. CDR1 SEHNR and CDR2 FQNEAQ come from the germline V gene (reference sequence). For the CDR3, the DNA is TGTGCCACGGACAGGGGCTCTGGAAACACCATATATTTT. As protein: CATDRGSGNTIYF.

The rearrangement joins TRBV19 to TRBJ2-5, with D uncertain. The CDR3 has 13 amino acids. Between the trimmed V and J ends, which lost 6 bases and 2 bases, there was a span of 10 bases. The germline gives CDR1 LNHDA, CDR2 SQIVND (reference sequence). CDR3 in amino acids: CASRTVGQETQYF. The DNA for the CDR3 is TGTGCCAGTAGGACGGTGGGGCAAGAGACCCAGTACTTC.

The chain recombines TRBV7-6 with TRBJ2-5, with 7 bases fitting TRBD2. Trimming at V came to 1 base and at J to 0 bases, leaving 5 bases not matched to a gene. CDR1 and CDR2 from the germline V gene are SGHVS and FNYEAQ. CDR3 size: 16 residues. The CDR3 region has the DNA TGTGCCAGCAGCTTAGGGGGGGGGTCTAACCAAGAGACCCAGTACTTC. Encoded protein: CASSLGGGSNQETQYF.

This clone showed up just once. The rearrangement joins TRBV6-5 to TRBJ1-6; D not certain. CDR3 length: 13 residues. V was pared by 6 bases and J by 10 bases, with 13 bases between. The germline gives CDR1 MNHEY, CDR2 SVGAGI. This CDR3 reads CASRLPGDSPLHF. The CDR3 DNA follows: TGTGCCAGCAGGCTACCGGGAGACTCACCCCTCCACTTT.

The chain carries TRBV6-2 or TRBV6-3 and TRBJ2-5; 8 positions match TRBD1. Germline-derived CDR1 and CDR2 are MNHEY and SVGEGT. The CDR3 loop spans 15 amino acids. Trimming at V came to 6 bases and at J to 2 bases, leaving 8 bases not matched to a gene. CDR3 bases: TGTGCCAGCAGCTCAGGGGGCGCAGGACAAGAGACCCAGTACTTC. Protein sequence: CASSSGGAGQETQYF.

This sequence joins TRBV3-1 (or the pseudogene TRBV3-2) and TRBJ2-1, with 10 nucleotides matching TRBD1. Trimming took 5 bases from V and 7 from J; bases not matched to a gene: 11. The germline V gene has CDR1 LGHDT and CDR2 YNNKEL (reference sequence). There are 16 residues in the CDR3. The CDR3 DNA follows: TGTGCCAGCAGCTCCCCGGGACAGGGGTTCCAAAATGAGCAGTTCTTC. Protein sequence: CASSSPGQGFQNEQFF.

This chain uses TRBV19 with TRBJ1-4, with D hard to call. This CDR3 contains 14 residues. Per the germline V gene, CDR1 is LNHDA and CDR2 is SQIVND (reference sequence). V was trimmed by 5 bases and J by 8 bases, leaving 15 bases between them. CDR3 sequence reads: CASSEGLDYEKLFF. The CDR3 DNA reads TGTGCCAGTAGTGAGGGTCTGGATTACGAAAAACTGTTTTTT.

At least ten counts were recorded for this clone. The chain joins TRBV18 to TRBJ1-5; 7 nucleotides agree with TRBD1. After removal of 5 bases from V and 7 bases from J, the junction contained 8 bases not matched to a gene. This CDR3 is built from 14 residues. Germline values: CDR1 KGHSH, CDR2 LQKENI. The CDR3 region has the DNA TGTGCCAGCTCAGAACAGGGGTCGGGGCAGCCCCAGCATTTT. Its translation: CASSEQGSGQPQHF.

V and J are TRBV25-1 and TRBJ2-6, with TRBD1 as a possible D gene (5 bases). CDR1 is MGHDK, CDR2 SYGVNS, per germline. There are 18 residues in the CDR3. The V and J ends lost 5 bases and 0 bases respectively, with 17 bases between them. CDR3 sequence reads: CASSRTGEPRSGANVLTF. CDR3 DNA sequence: TGTGCCAGCAGTCGAACAGGAGAACCTCGCTCTGGGGCCAACGTCCTGACTTTC.

This chain joins TRBV2 and TRBJ1-1; D uncertain. V shed 7 bases and J shed 7 bases, with 10 bases lying between them. The CDR3 contains 11 residues. The germline V gene encodes CDR1 SNHLY and CDR2 FYNNEI. The DNA of the CDR3 is TGTGCCAGCAAAGTAGGTGGTGAAGCTTTCTTT. Translating gives CASKVGGEAFF. The entire variable domain, with the rest obtained from reference TRBV2 and TRBJ1-1, is as follows: EPEVTQTPSHQVTQMGQEVILRCVPISNHLYFYWYRQILGQKVEFLVSFYNNEISEKSEIFDDQFSVERPDGSNFTLKIRSTKLEDSAMYFCASKVGGEAFFGQGTRLTVV.